The clone carrying this T cell receptor beta chain is a singleton in its sample. Its antigen is undetermined. This sample was taken from a study of T cell responses to AZD1222 COVID-19 vaccine. Findings of the study overall: No repertoire was sampled before or during the peak T cell response, only after it.

V dropped 0 bases and J dropped 2 bases, with 9 bases sitting between them. From germline, CDR1 is MNHEY and CDR2 SVGAGI. The CDR3 extends over 15 amino acids. Clones were read by immunoSEQ multiplex PCR, and TCRdb kept only the in-frame ones, dropping some. The table records 80,000 to 100,000 clones, around 92% of them present only once. The receptor was derived from an adult in good health. This chain uses TRBV6-5 with TRBJ2-3, with D tentatively TRBD2 (6 bases). Sequenced here: peripheral blood, sampled on day 0 of MenACWY control vaccination. CDR3 coding DNA: TGTGCCAGCAGTTACTCGGGGAGGTCCACAGATACGCAGTATTTT. Amino acids: CASSYSGRSTDTQYF.